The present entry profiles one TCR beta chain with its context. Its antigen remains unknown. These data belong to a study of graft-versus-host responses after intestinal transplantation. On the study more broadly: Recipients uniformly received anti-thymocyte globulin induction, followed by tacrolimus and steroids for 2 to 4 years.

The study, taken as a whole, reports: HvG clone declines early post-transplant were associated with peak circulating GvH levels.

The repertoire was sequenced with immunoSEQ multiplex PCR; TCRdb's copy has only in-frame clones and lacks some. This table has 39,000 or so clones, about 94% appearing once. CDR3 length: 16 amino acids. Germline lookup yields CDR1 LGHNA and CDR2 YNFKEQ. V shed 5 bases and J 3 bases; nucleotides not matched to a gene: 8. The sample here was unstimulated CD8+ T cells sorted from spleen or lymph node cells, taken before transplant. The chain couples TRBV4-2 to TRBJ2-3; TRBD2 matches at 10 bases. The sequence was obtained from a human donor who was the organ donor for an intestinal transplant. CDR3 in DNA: TGTGCCAGCAGCGGGCTAGCGGGAGTCAGTACAGATACGCAGTATTTT. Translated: CASSGLAGVSTDTQYF.